These T cell receptor beta chains were read from a single sample in a study of beta chain features in type 1 diabetes. Clones were sequenced by immunoSEQ multiplex PCR, and TCRdb holds only the in-frame ones, with some missing. The top ten clones hold about 0.018% of a sample with over 200,000 clones, 11% of them seen once. The sequenced sample was naive CD4+ T cells from blood. The source is a young man with type 1 diabetes. CDR3s include the opening cysteine and the closing phenylalanine or tryptophan. The D gene is left open where the match is weak. Size values are once, few and many counts, or a class for expanded clones, and some rows have none.

>TRBV4-2|TRBD2|TRBJ2-2|-
TGTGCCAGCAGCCAAGAGTTGCGGGGGGGCGCCGGGGAGCTGTTTTTT
CASSQELRGGAGELFF
>TRBV11-2|TRBD2|TRBJ2-3|few
TGTGCCAGCAGCTTGAAGCGGGGGGGCCAAGATACGCAGTATTTT
CASSLKRGGQDTQYF
>TRBV4-2|-|TRBJ2-1|few
TGTGCCAGCAGCAAAGATCGTTCGCGTGGAGGACTAACCGTCAATGAGCAGTTCTTC
CASSKDRSRGGLTVNEQFF
>TRBV2|-|TRBJ2-7|-
TGTGCCAGCGCTAGCTACGAGCAGTACTTC
CASASYEQYF
>TRBV5-4|-|TRBJ2-3|-
TGTGCCAGCAGCTCCGACGGCAGGGCAACAGATACGCAGTATTTT
CASSSDGRATDTQYF
>TRBV9|-|TRBJ2-5|few
TGTGCCAGCAGCGTAGGCGTCCAAGAGACCCAGTACTTC
CASSVGVQETQYF
>TRBV5-1|-|TRBJ2-2|few
TGCGCCAGCAGCTTGGAGGGGCAGACCAACACCGGGGAGCTGTTTTTT
CASSLEGQTNTGELFF
>TRBV30|-|TRBJ1-1|-
TGTGCCGAAGCGAAAGGTGGTTACAGCGGGGCTTTCTTT
CAEAKGGYSGAFF
>TRBV29-1|-|TRBJ1-1|few
TGCAGCGTTAGTATGGCCGGGGAGGCTTTCTTT
CSVSMAGEAFF
>TRBV7-9|TRBD1|TRBJ1-1|few
TGTGCCAGCAGTTCCTACGGGACAGCGAACACTGAAGCTTTCTTT
CASSSYGTANTEAFF
>TRBV6-5|TRBD2|TRBJ2-7|-
TGTGCCAGCAGTTACCCCGCTAGCGGGTACGAGCAGTACTTC
CASSYPASGYEQYF
>TRBV29-1|-|TRBJ2-3|-
TGCAGCGTTGAATCGGTTGAAGGGGGGGGCCCGGACGATACGCAGTATTTT
CSVESVEGGGPDDTQYF
>TRBV18|TRBD2|TRBJ2-7|few
TGTGCCAGCCGGATGGGACTAGCGAACCACGAGCAGTACTTC
CASRMGLANHEQYF
>TRBV9|-|TRBJ2-1|few
TGTGCCAGCAGCGTAGGATCGCGGGCTTGGGATGAGCAGTTCTTC
CASSVGSRAWDEQFF
>TRBV18|TRBD1|TRBJ2-7|-
TGTGCCAGCTCAGCCACGACAGGGTTCGATTACGAGCAGTACTTC
CASSATTGFDYEQYF
>TRBV6-6|-|TRBJ1-6|few
TGTGCCAGCAGTCCTCCCGGTTCACCCCTCCACTTT
CASSPPGSPLHF
>TRBV5-4|TRBD1|TRBJ2-1|few
TGTGCCAGCAGCTGGGGACAGGGGGCGACCAATGAGCAGTTCTTC
CASSWGQGATNEQFF
>TRBV5-1|-|TRBJ1-1|-
TGCGCCAGCAGCTCCCAGGGTGTTGGGACTGAAGCTTTCTTT
CASSSQGVGTEAFF
>TRBV9|TRBD2|TRBJ2-3|few
TGTGCCAGCAGCTTCCTTTCTAGCGGGGAAGAAGATACGCAGTATTTT
CASSFLSSGEEDTQYF
>TRBV4-3|-|TRBJ2-3|-
TGCGCCAGCAAAGGGGAAGGCACAGATACGCAGTATTTT
CASKGEGTDTQYF
>TRBV5-4|-|TRBJ1-1|-
TGTGCCAGCAGCCAACAGGGCTGGGGCACTGAAGCTTTCTTT
CASSQQGWGTEAFF
>TRBV28|-|TRBJ1-5|-
TGTGCCAGCAGTTTTTTCTATCCTACTCAGCCCCAGCATTTT
CASSFFYPTQPQHF
>TRBV10-3|TRBD1|TRBJ2-7|few
TGTGCCATCGGGGACAGACCGGGCGAGCAGTACTTC
CAIGDRPGEQYF
>TRBV4-1|-|TRBJ2-2|few
TGCGCCAGCAGCATCCGGGAAACCGGGGAGCTGTTTTTT
CASSIRETGELFF
>TRBV6-5|-|TRBJ1-3|few
TGTGCCAGCAGTTCTCGGGGGAAGAGGGACACCATATATTTT
CASSSRGKRDTIYF
>TRBV29-1|TRBD1|TRBJ1-1|-
TGCAGCGTTGGGACAGGGCCAGCTGAAGCTTTCTTT
CSVGTGPAEAFF
>TRBV7-3|TRBD1|TRBJ2-1|few
TGTGCCAGCAGCCCGGGACAGTCCTACAATGAGCAGTTCTTC
CASSPGQSYNEQFF
>TRBV2|-|TRBJ1-5|-
TGTGCCAGCAGTTACAGTTTCAATCAGCCCCAGCATTTT
CASSYSFNQPQHF
>TRBV14|TRBD1|TRBJ2-7|-
TGTGCCAGCAGCCTCGGACAGGGCCCCTTCTACGAGCAGTACTTC
CASSLGQGPFYEQYF
>TRBV7-9|TRBD2|TRBJ2-7|few
TGTGCCAGCAGCTCTCGGGCGGGGGGCCTTGGAGAGCAGTACTTC
CASSSRAGGLGEQYF
>TRBV29-1|TRBD1|TRBJ1-5|-
TGCAGCGTGTCAGGGGGCTGGGGTCAGCCCCAGCATTTT
CSVSGGWGQPQHF
>TRBV30|TRBD1|TRBJ2-7|-
TGTGCCTGGGGACAGGGGTACGAGCAGTACTTC
CAWGQGYEQYF
>TRBV9|-|TRBJ1-5|-
TGTGCCAGCAGCGTAGGCATGAGTCAGCCCCAGCATTTT
CASSVGMSQPQHF
>TRBV7-9|-|TRBJ2-5|once
TGTGCCAGCAGCTCCGGGGGGGGACAGGGCGAGACCCAGTACTTC
CASSSGGGQGETQYF
>TRBV30|TRBD2|TRBJ2-1|-
TGTGCCGGTAGCGGGAGCTACAATGAGCAGTTCTTC
CAGSGSYNEQFF
>TRBV5-4|-|TRBJ2-3|-
TGTGCCAGCAGCTCCGGAGATACGCAGTATTTT
CASSSGDTQYF